This T cell receptor (beta chain) was identified in a study of beta chain features in type 1 diabetes. Per germline, CDR1 SGHTA and CDR2 FQGNSA. The ends were cut back, 3 bases at V and 2 bases at J, with 12 bases in the middle. This CDR3 spans 15 amino acids. In its sample, this clone was seen a few times. Antigen unknown. Researchers reported sorting CD4+ naive, central memory, regulatory and stem cell-like memory cells via CD45RO/CCR7/CD25/CD127/CD95/CD27. Each sorted population was over 95% pure. Reverse transcription of all isolated RNA meant that expressed TCRB transcripts were sequenced. Repertoires were generated with immunoSEQ multiplex PCR, while TCRdb's copy carries only in-frame clones and drops some. Of a few hundred thousand clones listed, 10% to 15% are singletons. Overall study results and limits: The similarity of naive, central memory and Treg TCRB repertoires appeared greater among patients than among healthy donors. Patients with type 1 diabetes showed fewer VDJ junction insertions and more deletions. Researchers report that Type 1 diabetes patients had moderately but significantly shorter TCRB CDR3s across all four CD4+ subsets.

J is TRBJ2-3 and V is TRBV7-2; perhaps TRBD2 as D (5 bases). The sample taken for sequencing was naive CD4+ T cells from blood. The sequence came from a woman in her late teens or twenties with type 1 diabetes. This CDR3 reads CASSFAGNPTDTQYF. CDR3 nucleotides: TGTGCCAGCAGCTTCGCGGGTAACCCCACAGATACGCAGTATTTT. The full variable domain, with the rest looked up from reference TRBV7-2 and TRBJ2-3, is GAGVSQSPSNKVTEKGKDVELRCDPISGHTALYWYRQSLGQGLEFLIYFQGNSAPDKSGLPSDRFSAERTGGSVSTLTIQRTQQEDSAVYLCASSFAGNPTDTQYFGPGTRLTVL.